This entry features one TCR beta chain sequence. At one end the junction does not follow the germline gene, possibly because of a read error. From approximately 490 ng total RNA, TCR beta cDNA was generated with a primer in the constant region. Nested multiplex PCR, run for three rounds with slightly modified ARM-PCR, yielded TCR beta libraries. A C-beta reverse primer and TRBV1-TRBV30 forward primers served in each of the first two PCR rounds, at roughly 10 cycles apiece. TCRdb passed the multiplex PCR reads through MiXCR, listing each CDR3 protein once. This sample carries 100,000 or so distinct CDR3 sequences, around 66% of them seen once, and the ten largest clones take roughly 12%. The data stem from a study of tumor-infiltrating lymphocytes in primary liver carcinoma. Unsorted bulk tissue (roughly 18-32 mg) underwent RNA and DNA co-extraction. The CDR3 extends over 16 amino acids. The germline gives CDR1 SGHRS, CDR2 YFSETQ.

The chain combines TRBV5-1 with TRBJ2-3; TRBD1 agrees at 7 bases. Material for sequencing was liver tumor tissue from sampling region 2. Subset given: tumor region T2, inferior pole. This clonotype was sampled from a woman aged 55-70 years with primary liver carcinoma and hepatitis B virus infection. The CDR3: CASILGAGGSTDTQYF. The CDR3 coding sequence is TGCGCCAGCATCTTGGGAGCAGGGGGAAGCACAGATACACAGTATTTT. Based on the CDR3 plus reference TRBV5-1 and TRBJ2-3, the full variable domain is KAGVTQTPRYLIKTRGQQVTLSCSPISGHRSVSWYQQTPGQGLQFLFEYFSETQRNKGNFPGRFSGRQFSNSRSEMNVSTLELGDSALYLCASILGAGGSTDTQYFGPGTRLTVL.